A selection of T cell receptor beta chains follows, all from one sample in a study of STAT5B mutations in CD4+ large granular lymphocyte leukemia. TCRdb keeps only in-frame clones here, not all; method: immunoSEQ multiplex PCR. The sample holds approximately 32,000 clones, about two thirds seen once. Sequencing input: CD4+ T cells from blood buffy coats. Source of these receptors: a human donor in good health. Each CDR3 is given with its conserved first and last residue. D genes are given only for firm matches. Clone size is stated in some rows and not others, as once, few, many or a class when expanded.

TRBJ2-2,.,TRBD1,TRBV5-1,CASRPRTGDTGELFF,TGCGCCAGCAGACCAAGGACAGGGGACACCGGGGAGCTGTTTTTT
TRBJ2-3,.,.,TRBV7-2,CASSPRGGFPDTQYF,TGTGCCAGCAGCCCACGGGGCGGATTCCCAGATACGCAGTATTTT
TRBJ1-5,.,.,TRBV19,CASSRPGNQPQHF,TGTGCCAGTAGTAGACCGGGGAATCAGCCCCAGCATTTT
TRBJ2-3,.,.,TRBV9,CASSERGTDTQYF,TGTGCCAGCAGCGAGCGCGGCACAGATACGCAGTATTTT
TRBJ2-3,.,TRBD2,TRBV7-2,CASSLGTSVDTQYF,TGTGCCAGCAGCTTAGGGACTAGCGTGGATACGCAGTATTTT
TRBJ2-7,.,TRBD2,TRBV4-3,CASSQVVVAGGQSYEQYF,TGCGCCAGCAGCCAAGTTGTAGTTGCGGGGGGTCAGTCCTACGAGCAGTACTTC
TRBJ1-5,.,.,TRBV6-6,CASSRGLKQPQHF,TGTGCCAGCTCCCGGGGGTTAAAGCAGCCCCAGCATTTT
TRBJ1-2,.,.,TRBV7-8,CASSLFGSGELGGYTF,TGTGCCAGCAGCTTGTTCGGGTCGGGGGAGTTGGGGGGCTACACCTTC
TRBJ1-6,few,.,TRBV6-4,CASSDSRNSPLHF,TGTGCCAGCAGTGACTCTAGAAATTCACCCCTCCACTTT
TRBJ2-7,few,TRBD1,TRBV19,CASSIGDSSYEQYF,TGTGCCAGTAGTATAGGGGACAGCTCCTACGAGCAGTACTTC
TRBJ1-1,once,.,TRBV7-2,CASTRTIDRPTEAFF,TGTGCCAGCACCAGAACGATTGACAGGCCCACTGAAGCTTTCTTT
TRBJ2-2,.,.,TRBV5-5,CASSREQGIETGELFF,TGTGCCAGCAGCCGTGAACAGGGTATCGAGACCGGGGAGCTGTTTTTT
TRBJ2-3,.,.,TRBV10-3,CAIRPTRTASTDTQYF,TGTGCCATCAGACCCACCCGGACAGCTAGCACAGATACGCAGTATTTT
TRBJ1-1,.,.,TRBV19,CASSTLPAFNEAFF,TGTGCCAGTAGTACCCTCCCAGCCTTTAATGAAGCTTTCTTT
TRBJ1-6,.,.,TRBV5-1,CASSLDGSPLHF,TGCGCCAGCAGCTTGGATGGCTCACCCCTCCACTTT
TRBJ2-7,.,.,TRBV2,CASSVTGPYEQYF,TGTGCCAGCAGTGTGACGGGGCCCTACGAGCAGTACTTC
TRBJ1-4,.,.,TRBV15,CATSRDRASNEKLFF,TGTGCCACCAGCAGAGATAGGGCTTCAAATGAAAAACTGTTTTTT
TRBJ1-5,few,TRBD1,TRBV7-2,CASSFGTGAQPQHF,TGTGCCAGCAGCTTCGGGACAGGGGCTCAGCCCCAGCATTTT
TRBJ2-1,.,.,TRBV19,CASSTPVGLGQFF,TGTGCCAGTAGTACCCCTGTGGGGTTGGGGCAGTTCTTC
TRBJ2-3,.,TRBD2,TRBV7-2,CASSFRAGDADTQYF,TGTGCCAGCAGCTTCAGAGCGGGGGATGCAGATACGCAGTATTTT
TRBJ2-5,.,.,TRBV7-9,CASSRSTAGETQYF,TGTGCCAGCAGCCGTTCAACAGCAGGGGAGACCCAGTACTTC
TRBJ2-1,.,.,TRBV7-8,CASSLARGSIYNEQFF,TGTGCCAGCAGCTTAGCGCGTGGGTCCATCTACAATGAGCAGTTCTTC
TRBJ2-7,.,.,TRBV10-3,CAISEGRGPYEQYF,TGTGCCATCAGTGAGGGCAGGGGCCCCTACGAGCAGTACTTC
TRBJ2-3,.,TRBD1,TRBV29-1,CSVRDRGSTDTQYF,TGCAGCGTGCGGGACAGGGGAAGCACAGATACGCAGTATTTT
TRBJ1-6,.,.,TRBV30,CAWSRDSPLHF,TGTGCCTGGAGTAGGGATTCACCCCTCCACTTT
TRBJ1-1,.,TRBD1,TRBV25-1,CASRGTGWAFF,TGTGCCAGCAGGGGGACAGGGTGGGCTTTCTTT
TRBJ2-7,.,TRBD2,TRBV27,CASSSGGGSYEQYF,TGTGCCAGCAGCTCCGGGGGGGGCTCCTACGAGCAGTACTTC
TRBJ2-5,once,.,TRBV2,CASRAVGAGTQYF,TGTGCCAGCAGGGCGGTTGGGGCAGGGACCCAGTACTTC
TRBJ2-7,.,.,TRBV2,CASKGSGYSYEQYF,TGTGCCAGCAAGGGGAGCGGCTACTCCTACGAGCAGTACTTC
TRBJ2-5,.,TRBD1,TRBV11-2,CASSRDRVGETQYF,TGTGCCAGCAGCCGTGACAGGGTAGGCGAGACCCAGTACTTC
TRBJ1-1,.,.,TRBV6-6,CASSYSKGRAEAFF,TGTGCCAGCAGTTACTCCAAGGGGAGGGCTGAAGCTTTCTTT
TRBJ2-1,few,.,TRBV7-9,CASNLVSSYNEQFF,TGTGCCAGCAACTTAGTGAGCTCCTACAATGAGCAGTTCTTC
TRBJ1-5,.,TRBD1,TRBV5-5,CASSPGTGAPNQPQHF,TGTGCCAGCAGCCCCGGGACAGGGGCCCCCAATCAGCCCCAGCATTTT
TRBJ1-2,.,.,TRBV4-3,CASSHRGGANYGYTF,TGCGCCAGCAGCCACCGGGGAGGAGCTAACTATGGCTACACCTTC
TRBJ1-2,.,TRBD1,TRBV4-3,CASSPGQGPYGYTF,TGCGCCAGCAGCCCCGGACAGGGACCCTATGGCTACACCTTC
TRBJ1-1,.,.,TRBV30,CAWSRGTYTEAFF,TGTGCCTGGAGTAGAGGGACGTACACTGAAGCTTTCTTT
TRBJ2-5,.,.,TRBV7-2,CASSLLRGYQETQYF,TGTGCCAGCAGCTTACTTCGGGGGTACCAAGAGACCCAGTACTTC
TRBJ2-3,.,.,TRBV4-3,CASSQGRWSTDTQYF,TGCGCCAGCAGCCAAGGCAGGTGGAGCACAGATACGCAGTATTTT
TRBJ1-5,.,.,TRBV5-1,CASSSGSNQPQHF,TGCGCCAGCAGCTCTGGGAGCAATCAGCCCCAGCATTTT
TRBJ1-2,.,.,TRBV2,CASSERSGVVYGYTF,TGTGCCAGCAGTGAAAGGTCAGGAGTAGTATATGGCTACACCTTC
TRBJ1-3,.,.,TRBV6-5,CASTRAGNTIYF,TGTGCCAGCACCAGAGCTGGAAACACCATATATTTT
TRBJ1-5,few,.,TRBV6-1,CASSDVHYSNQPQHF,TGTGCCAGCAGTGATGTACATTATAGCAATCAGCCCCAGCATTTT
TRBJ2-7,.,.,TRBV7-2,CASSLRTGWAYEQYF,TGTGCCAGCAGCCTTCGGACGGGGTGGGCCTACGAGCAGTACTTC
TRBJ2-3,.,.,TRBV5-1,CASSPGASPYGTDTQYF,TGCGCCAGCAGCCCGGGGGCCTCACCGTACGGCACAGATACGCAGTATTTT
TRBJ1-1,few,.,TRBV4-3,CASSHLTEYPEAFF,TGCGCCAGCAGCCACCTAACAGAGTACCCTGAAGCTTTCTTT
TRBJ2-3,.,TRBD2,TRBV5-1,CASRTGTSGGAGDTQYF,TGCGCCAGCAGAACCGGGACTAGCGGGGGGGCAGGGGATACGCAGTATTTT
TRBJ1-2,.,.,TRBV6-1,CASSESYGYTF,TGTGCCAGCAGTGAATCCTATGGCTACACCTTC
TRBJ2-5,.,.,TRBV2,CASSEGGGPHETQYF,TGTGCCAGCAGTGAGGGAGGGGGGCCTCACGAGACCCAGTACTTC
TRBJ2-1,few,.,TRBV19,CASRDSSYNEQFF,TGTGCCAGTAGGGACAGCTCCTACAATGAGCAGTTCTTC
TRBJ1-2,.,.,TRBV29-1,CSAFDRRNYGYTF,TGCAGCGCCTTCGACAGGAGGAACTATGGCTACACCTTC
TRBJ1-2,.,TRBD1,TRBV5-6,CASTLTGGYGYTF,TGTGCCAGCACCTTGACAGGGGGCTATGGCTACACCTTC
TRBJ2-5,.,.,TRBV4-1,CASSQRGTFQETQYF,TGCGCCAGCAGCCAACGCGGGACTTTCCAAGAGACCCAGTACTTC
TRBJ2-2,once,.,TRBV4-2,CASSQVFVDTGELFF,TGTGCCAGCAGCCAAGTGTTCGTCGACACCGGGGAGCTGTTTTTT